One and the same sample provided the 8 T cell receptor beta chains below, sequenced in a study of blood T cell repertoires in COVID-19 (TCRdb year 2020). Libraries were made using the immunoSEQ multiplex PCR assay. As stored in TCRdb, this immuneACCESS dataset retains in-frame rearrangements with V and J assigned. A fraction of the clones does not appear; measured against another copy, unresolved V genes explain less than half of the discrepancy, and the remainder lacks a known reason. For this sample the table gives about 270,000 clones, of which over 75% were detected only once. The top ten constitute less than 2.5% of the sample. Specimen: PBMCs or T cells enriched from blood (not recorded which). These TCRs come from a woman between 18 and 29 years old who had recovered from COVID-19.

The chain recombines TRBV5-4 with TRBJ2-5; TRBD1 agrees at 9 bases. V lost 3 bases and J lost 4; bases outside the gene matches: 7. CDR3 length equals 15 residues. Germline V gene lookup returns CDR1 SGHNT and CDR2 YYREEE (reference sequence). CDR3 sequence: CASSSGTGQGETQYF. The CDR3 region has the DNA TGTGCCAGCAGCTCAGGGACGGGACAGGGAGAGACCCAGTACTTC.

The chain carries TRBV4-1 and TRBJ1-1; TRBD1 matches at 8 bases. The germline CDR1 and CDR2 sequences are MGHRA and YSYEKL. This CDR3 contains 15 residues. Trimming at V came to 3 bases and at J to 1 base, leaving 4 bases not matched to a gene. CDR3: CASSHSGTGNTEAFF. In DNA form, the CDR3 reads TGCGCCAGCAGCCATAGTGGGACAGGGAACACTGAAGCTTTCTTT.

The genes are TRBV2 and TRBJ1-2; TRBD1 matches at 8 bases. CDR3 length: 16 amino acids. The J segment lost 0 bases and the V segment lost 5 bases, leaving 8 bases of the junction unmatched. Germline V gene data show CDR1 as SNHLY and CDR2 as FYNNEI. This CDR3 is CASSLGQGLSNYGYTF. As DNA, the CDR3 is TGTGCCAGCAGTCTAGGACAGGGCCTCTCTAACTATGGCTACACCTTC.

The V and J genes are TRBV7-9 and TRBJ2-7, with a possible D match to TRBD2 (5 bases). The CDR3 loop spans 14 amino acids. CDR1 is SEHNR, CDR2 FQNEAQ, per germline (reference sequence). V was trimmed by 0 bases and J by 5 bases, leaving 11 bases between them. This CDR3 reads CASSLAGVSHEQYF. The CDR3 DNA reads TGTGCCAGCAGCTTAGCCGGGGTAAGCCACGAGCAGTACTTC.

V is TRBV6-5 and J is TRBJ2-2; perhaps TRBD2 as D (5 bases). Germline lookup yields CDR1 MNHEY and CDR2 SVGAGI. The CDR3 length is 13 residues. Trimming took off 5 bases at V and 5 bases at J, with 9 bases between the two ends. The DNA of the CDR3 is TGTGCCAGCAGTCCCGCGGGTACCGGGGAGCTGTTTTTT. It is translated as CASSPAGTGELFF.

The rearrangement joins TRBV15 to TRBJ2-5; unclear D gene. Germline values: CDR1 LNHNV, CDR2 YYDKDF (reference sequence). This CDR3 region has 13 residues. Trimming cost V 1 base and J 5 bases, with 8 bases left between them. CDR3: CATSRVKHETQYF. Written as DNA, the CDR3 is TGTGCCACCAGCAGAGTAAAACATGAGACCCAGTACTTC.

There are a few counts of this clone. CDR3 amino acids: CASSPPETGNTGELFF. CDR3 sequence (DNA): TGTGCCAGCTCACCACCCGAGACAGGAAACACCGGGGAGCTGTTTTTT. The chain joins TRBV18 to TRBJ2-2, with D possibly TRBD1 on 6 matching bases. Germline loops: CDR1 KGHSH, CDR2 LQKENI. Deletions cut 0 bases from V and 2 bases from J, with 10 bases between. There are 16 residues in the CDR3.

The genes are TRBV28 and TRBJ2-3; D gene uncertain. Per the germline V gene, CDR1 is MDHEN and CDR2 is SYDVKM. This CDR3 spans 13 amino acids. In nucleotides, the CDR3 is TGTGAACGGTTTTCGCCTAGCACAGATACGCAGTATTTT. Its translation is CERFSPSTDTQYF. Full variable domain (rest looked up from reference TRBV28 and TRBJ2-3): DVKVTQSSRYLVKRTGEKVFLECVQDMDHENMFWYRQDPGLGLRLIYFSYDVKMKEKGDIPEGYSVSREKKERFSLILESASTNQTSMYLCERFSPSTDTQYFGPGTRLTVL.